This T cell receptor beta chain was found in a study of cytomegalovirus exposure and HLA in healthy donors. Study-wide findings and caveats: It was reported that TCR beta sequences correctly inferred the HLA-A and HLA-B alleles for most subjects. The authors later found TCR association rates varying by HLA locus, with DRB1 most and HLA-C fewest. Altogether, 160 or so TCR beta chains were recorded as cytomegalovirus-associated. Productive rates of about 87% or about 30% were seen for most TCR beta V segments in an earlier analysis.

The PCR contained 60 Vbeta and 13 Jbeta primers. Sequencing used immunoSEQ multiplex PCR; TCRdb keeps in-frame clones, though not all of them. Counted here are around 130,000 clones, around 77% occurring once; the ten biggest clones make up about 5.8%. With regard to this clone: Its cognate antigen is unknown.

This receptor was obtained from a man in his late teens or twenties in good health and CMV-seropositive. Source material: PBMCs.

The CDR3 DNA reads TGTGCCAGCAGCAAAGCTAGCGGGAGTAGCGGTGAGCAGTTCTTC. Translating it yields CASSKASGSSGEQFF. This chain joins TRBV9 and TRBJ2-1, with TRBD2 identical over 10 bases. The CDR3 is made up of 15 amino acids. The germline V gene has CDR1 SGDLS and CDR2 YYNGEE. The trim removed 4 bases at V and 9 bases at J, leaving 10 bases unmatched. Full variable domain (remainder filled in from reference TRBV9 and TRBJ2-1): DSGVTQTPKHLITATGQRVTLRCSPRSGDLSVYWYQQSLDQGLQFLIQYYNGEERAKGNILERFSAQQFPDLHSELNLSSLELGDSALYFCASSKASGSSGEQFFGPGTRLTVL.